Listed here are 16 T cell receptor beta chains from one sample, sequenced in a study of blood T cell repertoires in COVID-19. The method was immunoSEQ multiplex PCR; TCRdb's version includes in-frame clones alone and lacks a portion of them. The table includes approximately 250,000 clones, approximately 84% detected once. What was sequenced was PBMCs or T cells enriched from blood (not recorded which). The source of these receptors is a man aged 40-49 years who had recovered from COVID-19.

The chain has TRBV12-3 or TRBV12-4 and TRBJ1-5; a possible D gene is TRBD1 (6 bases). This CDR3 has 13 amino acids. V was clipped by 3 bases and J by 10 bases, with 13 bases between them. CDR3 in amino acids: CASSFSLRGPQHF. For the CDR3, the DNA is TGTGCCAGCAGTTTCTCCCTCAGGGGTCCCCAGCATTTT.

The chain employs TRBV7-8 and TRBJ2-7; 7 bases are shared with TRBD1. Losses at the gene ends were 5 bases for V and 5 bases for J; bases not matched to a gene: 9. This CDR3 is 14 amino acids long. The germline V gene has CDR1 SGHVS and CDR2 FQNEAQ. This CDR3 reads CASSLQTGEHEQYF. Here the CDR3 DNA reads TGTGCCAGCAGCCTACAAACAGGGGAACACGAGCAGTACTTC.

This clone showed up just once. V gene TRBV9 combines with J gene TRBJ1-1; possibly TRBD1 for D (5 bases). Trimming removed 2 bases from V and 1 base from J, with 9 bases in between. The germline V gene has CDR1 SGDLS and CDR2 YYNGEE. CDR3 size: 14 residues. CDR3 coding DNA: TGTGCCAGCAGCGTTGTGGACAAGAACACTGAAGCTTTCTTT. It specifies CASSVVDKNTEAFF. Full variable domain (remainder filled in from reference TRBV9 and TRBJ1-1): DSGVTQTPKHLITATGQRVTLRCSPRSGDLSVYWYQQSLDQGLQFLIQYYNGEERAKGNILERFSAQQFPDLHSELNLSSLELGDSALYFCASSVVDKNTEAFFGQGTRLTVV.

This clone has only a few counts. V gene TRBV24-1 combines with J gene TRBJ2-3, with D tentatively TRBD1 (6 bases). Trimming took 3 bases from V and 1 from J, leaving 10 bases between them. CDR1 is KGHDR and CDR2 is SFDVKD in the germline V gene. This CDR3 has 15 amino acids. CDR3 in amino acids: CATSDLHRGTDTQYF. Written as DNA, the CDR3 is TGTGCCACCAGTGATCTGCACAGGGGCACAGATACGCAGTATTTT.

This rearrangement joins TRBV29-1 to TRBJ2-5; 14 nucleotides line up with TRBD2. V was clipped by 4 bases and J by 3 bases; unmatched bases: 4. The germline V gene encodes CDR1 SQVTM and CDR2 ANQGSEA. The length of the CDR3 is 15 residues. The CDR3 nucleotides read TGCAGCGTTGTAGGGACTAGCGGGGGTAAAGAGACCCAGTACTTC. It is translated as CSVVGTSGGKETQYF.

The genes are TRBV5-4 and TRBJ2-7, with a weak D call TRBD1 (6 bases). Germline V lookup: CDR1 SGHNT, CDR2 YYREEE (reference sequence). This CDR3 has 13 residues. V was shortened by 1 base and J by 6 bases, with 11 bases between the two germline ends. The CDR3 nucleotides read TGTGCCAGCAGCTTGCCTCAGGGGCCCGAGCAGTACTTC. Its protein is CASSLPQGPEQYF. Variable domain in full (rest from reference TRBV5-4 and TRBJ2-7): ETGVTQSPTHLIKTRGQQVTLRCSSQSGHNTVSWYQQALGQGPQFIFQYYREEENGRGNFPPRFSGLQFPNYSSELNVNALELDDSALYLCASSLPQGPEQYFGPGTRLTVT.

The CDR3 sequence is CASSSGQYNEQFF. The DNA for the CDR3 is TGTGCCAGCAGCTCAGGACAGTACAATGAGCAGTTCTTC. The chain couples TRBV7-2 to TRBJ2-1, with a possible D match to TRBD1 (6 bases). Trimming took off 4 bases at V and 4 bases at J, with 8 bases between the two ends. CDR3 length: 13 residues. CDR1 SGHTA and CDR2 FQGNSA come from the germline V gene. The full variable domain, with the rest looked up from reference TRBV7-2 and TRBJ2-1, is GAGVSQSPSNKVTEKGKDVELRCDPISGHTALYWYRQSLGQGLEFLIYFQGNSAPDKSGLPSDRFSAERTGGSVSTLTIQRTQQEDSAVYLCASSSGQYNEQFFGPGTRLTVL.

In its sample, this clone was seen once. The V and J genes are TRBV5-1 and TRBJ2-1, with D hard to call. Between the trimmed V and J ends, which lost 7 bases and 8 bases, there was a span of 10 bases. The germline V gene has CDR1 SGHRS and CDR2 YFSETQ. CDR3 size: 11 residues. CDR3 loop: CASAEIDEQFF. DNA for the CDR3: TGCGCCAGCGCGGAGATCGATGAGCAGTTCTTC. The full variable domain, completed using reference TRBV5-1 and TRBJ2-1, is KAGVTQTPRYLIKTRGQQVTLSCSPISGHRSVSWYQQTPGQGLQFLFEYFSETQRNKGNFPGRFSGRQFSNSRSEMNVSTLELGDSALYLCASAEIDEQFFGPGTRLTVL.

The chain combines TRBV11-3 with TRBJ2-3, with D possibly TRBD1 on 5 matching bases. Per the germline V gene, CDR1 is SGHNT and CDR2 is YENEEA. Trimming left V 4 bases short and J 4 bases short, with 12 bases between. The CDR3 contains 14 residues. DNA of the CDR3: TGTGCCAGCAGCTCCCCTGACAGTCCAGATACGCAGTATTTT. This translates into CASSSPDSPDTQYF.

V gene TRBV19 combines with J gene TRBJ1-6, with TRBD1 matching 10 bases. The CDR3 loop spans 17 amino acids. Germline CDR1 is LNHDA and CDR2 is SQIVND (reference sequence). V was pared by 3 bases and J by 3 bases, with 5 bases of the junction left unmatched. In nucleotides, the CDR3 is TGTGCCAGTAGTATCGGGGGACAGGGGTTCTATAATTCACCCCTCCACTTT. Its translation: CASSIGGQGFYNSPLHF.

This clone was recorded only once. The chain has TRBV7-9 and TRBJ1-1, with D possibly matching TRBD1 (6 bases). The CDR3 extends over 14 amino acids. From germline, CDR1 is SEHNR and CDR2 FQNEAQ (reference sequence). V was pared by 5 bases and J by 1 base, with 11 bases between. The CDR3: CASSPGQTNTEAFF. In nucleotides, the CDR3 is TGTGCCAGCAGCCCGGGACAAACGAACACTGAAGCTTTCTTT.

This chain connects TRBV10-2 to TRBJ1-2; D call uncertain. The germline V gene encodes CDR1 WSHSY and CDR2 SAAADI. The length of the CDR3 is 11 residues. V shed 7 bases and J shed 4 bases, with 7 bases lying between them. The CDR3 region has the DNA TGCGCCAGCACCGACATCTATGGCTACACCTTC. It specifies CASTDIYGYTF.

The CDR3 DNA sequence: TGTGCCAGCAGTACTAGGGGGACAGGGAAATCCGAGACCCAGTACTTC. The encoded protein is CASSTRGTGKSETQYF. The rearrangement links TRBV6-2 or TRBV6-3 to TRBJ2-5, with TRBD1 matching 9 bases. In germline, CDR1 is MNHEY, CDR2 SVGEGT. V lost 5 bases, J lost 5 bases, and 12 bases stayed unmatched. The length of the CDR3 is 16 residues.

The CDR3 bases are TGTGCCATCAGTGGGACGGGGGATACGCAGTATTTT. Translated: CAISGTGDTQYF. The genes are TRBV10-3 and TRBJ2-3, with D perhaps TRBD2 (5 bases). V was clipped by 4 bases and J by 6 bases, with 8 bases between them. The V gene's germline CDR1 is ENHRY and CDR2 SYGVKD. This CDR3 is 12 amino acids long.

This clone was picked up one time. The chain carries TRBV20-1 and TRBJ1-2; D is unclear. This CDR3 has 10 amino acids. Per the germline V gene, CDR1 is DFQATT and CDR2 is SNEGSKA (reference sequence). Trimming removed 2 bases at V and 6 bases at J, with 4 bases between. CDR3 protein: CSARTDGYTF. The CDR3 bases are TGCAGTGCTAGAACTGATGGCTACACCTTC.

The chain joins TRBV20-1 to TRBJ2-7; D is unclear. Germline CDR1 and CDR2: DFQATT and SNEGSKA (reference sequence). Deletions cut 3 bases from V and 4 bases from J, with 7 bases between. This CDR3 spans 11 amino acids. The CDR3 DNA reads as TGCAGTGCTAGTTTAGTTTACGAGCAGTACTTC. It is translated as CSASLVYEQYF.